This TCR beta chain appears in the sequencing data of a study of shared clonotypes between healthy human individuals. Trimming took 7 bases from V and 4 from J, leaving 10 bases between them. There are 13 residues in the CDR3. Germline CDR1 reads MNHEY; CDR2 reads SMNVEV (reference sequence). Clones were read by immunoSEQ multiplex PCR, and TCRdb kept only the in-frame ones, dropping some. The sample contains almost 750,000 clones, around 70% of which appear only once. Material for sequencing was memory CD4+ T cells sorted from blood. The subset: CD45RA-negative fraction. J is TRBJ1-4 and V is TRBV27; D is unclear. This TCR came from a woman aged 30 to 39 in good health. CDR3 loop: CASTRGHNEKLFF. CDR3 DNA: TGTGCCAGCACGAGAGGCCATAATGAAAAACTGTTTTTT.